This T cell receptor (beta chain) was identified during a study of shared clonotypes between healthy human individuals. Across the whole study: Two women and a few men aged 18 to 49 made up the donors. Study observations and caveats: For naive CD4 cells, 4% to 6% of clonotypes were shared across a handful of donors. An expected dependence of interdonor clonotype sharing on sequencing depth was noted.

Donation came from healthy HIV-negative adults that had no recent acute infections or vaccinations. A note on this clone: Its antigen is currently unknown.

Sequenced by immunoSEQ multiplex PCR; TCRdb stores in-frame clones only, minus some. The repertoire includes hundreds of thousands of clones, about 73% of them detected once, and over 9.5% sits in the top ten. Losses at the gene ends were 1 base for V and 4 bases for J; bases not matched to a gene: 5. This CDR3 has 17 residues. CDR1 is SGHNT and CDR2 is YYREEE in the germline V gene (reference sequence). The TCR originated in a man aged 25-45 years in good health. The sequenced sample was memory CD4+ T cells sorted from blood. The subset denotes: CD45RA-negative fraction. V is TRBV5-4 and J is TRBJ2-5, with 15 bases lining up with TRBD2. DNA of the CDR3: TGTGCCAGCAGCTTGCGAAGGACTAGCGGGAGGGGAGAGACCCAGTACTTC. Amino acid sequence: CASSLRRTSGRGETQYF. The variable domain in full, with the rest retrieved from reference TRBV5-4 and TRBJ2-5, is ETGVTQSPTHLIKTRGQQVTLRCSSQSGHNTVSWYQQALGQGPQFIFQYYREEENGRGNFPPRFSGLQFPNYSSELNVNALELDDSALYLCASSLRRTSGRGETQYFGPGTRLLVL.